One sample yielded the 27 T cell receptor beta chains listed below, sequenced in a study of regulatory T cells in long-lasting Graves disease. For TCR beta, libraries came from iRepertoire HTBI primers and Arm-PCR of CDR3 regions. TCRdb analysed the multiplex PCR reads with MiXCR anew, one entry per CDR3 protein. The table records about 520,000 distinct CDR3 sequences, 12% of them present only once. Time point indicated: newly diagnosed GD, antithyroid drugs for less than 3 months. From RNA extracted from PBMCs, the TCR library was made. The data were also submitted as part of a second study, on T cells in Graves' hyperthyroidism and ophthalmopathy.

The source material was peripheral blood mononuclear cells (PBMCs), sampled at new diagnosis, from a patient treated with antithyroid drugs. The receptors derive from a woman in her twenties or thirties with Graves disease.

This clonotype occurred a few times. The gene calls are TRBV18 and TRBJ2-7; D uncertain. Trimming stripped 3 bases from V and 4 bases from J, with 10 bases between. Germline values: CDR1 KGHSH, CDR2 LQKENI. This CDR3 region has 13 residues. The CDR3 DNA reads TGTGCCAGCTCACCTGGGTCTCTATACGAGCAGTACTTC. This codes for CASSPGSLYEQYF.

This clonotype was counted many times. A much larger clone differs from this one at a single base, so this may be a read error. This chain links TRBV2 with TRBJ2-1; 11 positions match TRBD2. Per germline, CDR1 SNHLY and CDR2 FYNNEI. The CDR3 sequence is 16 residues long. CDR3 residues: CASSDPGSGRGNGQFF. The DNA for the CDR3 is TGTGCCAGCAGTGACCCCGGTAGCGGGAGGGGGAATGGGCAGTTCTTC.

With respect to this clonotype: A clone one base away is much larger, so this may be a read error. The CDR3 reads CTSSRSDGENEQFF. The CDR3 bases are TGTACCAGCAGCCGGTCGGATGGGGAGAATGAGCAGTTCTTC. J is TRBJ2-1 and V is TRBV3-1; D might be TRBD2 (5 bases). The germline V gene has CDR1 LGHDT and CDR2 YNNKEL (reference sequence). The CDR3 is made up of 14 amino acids.

This clonotype was observed a few times. The CDR3 is CASNYSISGDNEQFF. The CDR3 DNA sequence: TGTGCCAGCAATTACTCGATTAGCGGAGACAATGAGCAGTTCTTC. The chain is built from TRBV2 and TRBJ2-1; a weak D match, TRBD2 (6 bases). CDR3 size: 15 residues. CDR1 and CDR2 from the germline V gene are SNHLY and FYNNEI. V was trimmed by 7 bases and J by 5 bases, leaving 18 bases between them.

The rearrangement joins TRBV24-1 to TRBJ2-3; D unclear. Germline V gives CDR1 KGHDR, CDR2 SFDVKD. V lost 0 bases to trimming and J lost 1 base, with 10 bases between them. The CDR3 sequence is 16 residues long. Here the CDR3 reads CATSDLSLVGTDTQYF. CDR3 DNA: TGTGCCACCAGTGATTTGAGCCTAGTAGGCACAGATACGCAGTATTTT.

The sample holds many counts of this clonotype. The chain links TRBV25-1 to TRBJ2-7, with a weak D call TRBD1 (5 bases). Germline CDR1 reads MGHDK; CDR2 reads SYGVNS. The CDR3 spans 15 residues. V lost 2 bases and J lost 7, with 18 bases in between. CDR3: CASSERHQGLMEQYF. The CDR3 DNA reads as TGTGCCAGCAGTGAACGGCACCAGGGCCTGATGGAGCAGTACTTC.

This clonotype appeared many times. The chain combines TRBV18 with TRBJ2-7; tentatively, D is TRBD2 (6 bases). Deletions cut 0 bases from V and 5 bases from J, with 11 bases between. Germline CDR1 is KGHSH and CDR2 is LQKENI. This CDR3 contains 14 residues. Here the CDR3 DNA reads TGTGCCAGCTCACCACCAGTGAGGAGGGACGAGCAGTACTTC. Amino acids: CASSPPVRRDEQYF.

This clonotype has a handful of counts. The chain recombines TRBV27 with TRBJ2-3; the D is unclear. This CDR3 spans 15 amino acids. Looked up from germline, CDR1 is MNHEY and CDR2 is SMNVEV (reference sequence). The V end lost 3 bases, the J end lost 4 bases, and 14 bases lay between the germline ends. Here the CDR3 reads CASSFKKTWADTQYF. In DNA, the CDR3 is TGTGCCAGCAGTTTTAAGAAAACCTGGGCAGATACGCAGTATTTT.

This clonotype was seen only once. A much more abundant neighbour one base away suggests this may be a read error. This sequence joins TRBV2 and TRBJ1-2; no clear D. With 8 bases removed from V and 2 bases from J, the gap between germline ends came to 15 bases. The length of the CDR3 is 14 residues. Germline V gene data show CDR1 as SNHLY and CDR2 as FYNNEI. In DNA, the CDR3 is TGTGCCAGCCTTCTTTATGCGGGAAACTATGGCTACACCTTC. This translates into CASLLYAGNYGYTF.

Concerning this clonotype: A read error may be the cause here, since a much bigger clone is one base away. The chain carries TRBV28 and TRBJ1-3, with D tentatively TRBD1 (5 bases). Germline values: CDR1 MDHEN, CDR2 SYDVKM. CDR3 length: 15 residues. In DNA, the CDR3 is TGTGTCAGCAGTTCTTCCCCGGGGCGTGGAAACACCATATATTTT. This sequence encodes CVSSSSPGRGNTIYF. Together with reference TRBV28 and TRBJ1-3, the CDR3 gives the full variable domain: DVKVTQSSRYLVKRTGEKVFLECVQDMDHENMFWYRQDPGLGLRLIYFSYDVKMKEKGDIPEGYSVSREKKERFSLILESASTNQTSMYLCVSSSSPGRGNTIYFGEGSWLTVV.

This clonotype appeared many times. The rearrangement joins TRBV2 to TRBJ2-1; TRBD2 is a possible D gene (6 bases). The V end lost 10 bases, the J end lost 2 bases, and 18 bases lay between the germline ends. The CDR3 totals 15 residues. Germline assignment: CDR1 SNHLY and CDR2 FYNNEI. This CDR3 reads CANQKGTGAYNEQFF. The DNA of the CDR3 is TGTGCCAACCAGAAGGGGACTGGTGCCTACAATGAGCAGTTCTTC.

This clonotype was counted many times. The rearrangement joins TRBV7-2 to TRBJ1-2, with TRBD1 matching 7 bases. CDR3 length: 14 amino acids. Germline assignment: CDR1 SGHTA and CDR2 FQGNSA. J was trimmed by 6 bases and V by 5 bases; bases with no gene match: 9. For the CDR3, the DNA is TGTGCCAGCAGCCTACGGACAGGAAACGATGGCTACACCTTC. Translating gives CASSLRTGNDGYTF.

For the CDR3, the DNA is TGTGCCAGCAGCCAAGGTCAGGGAACGGGAGGTCAGCCCCAGCATTTT. Amino acids: CASSQGQGTGGQPQHF. The V gene is TRBV3-1, the J gene TRBJ1-5; D possibly corresponds to TRBD1 (5 bases). Germline loops: CDR1 LGHDT, CDR2 YNNKEL (reference sequence). The length of the CDR3 is 16 residues. V dropped 1 base and J dropped 6 bases, with 16 bases sitting between them.

This clonotype came up many times. The CDR3 is CASSIGGYTEAFF. CDR3 in DNA: TGTGCCAGTAGTATAGGCGGATACACTGAAGCTTTCTTT. This chain links TRBV19 with TRBJ1-1; D remains unclear. CDR1 and CDR2 from the germline V gene are LNHDA and SQIVND (reference sequence). The V and J ends lost 1 base and 3 bases respectively, with 6 bases between them. CDR3 length: 13 amino acids.

As concerns this clonotype: Being one base from a much bigger clone, this may be a read error. Here the CDR3 omits its conserved ending phenylalanine or tryptophan, so a read error is the likely source. The genes are TRBV20-1 and TRBJ2-2; D call uncertain. This CDR3 has 13 residues. Trimming stripped 4 bases from V and 0 bases from J, with 6 bases between. CDR1 DFQATT and CDR2 SNEGSKA come from the germline V gene (reference sequence). CDR3: CSAISPNTGELFL. The CDR3 DNA follows: TGCAGTGCTATCAGCCCGAACACCGGGGAGCTGTTTCTT.

This clonotype has ten or more counts. The chain links TRBV3-1 to TRBJ1-6; possibly TRBD1 for D (6 bases). Germline CDR1 and CDR2: LGHDT and YNNKEL (reference sequence). This CDR3 contains 15 residues. V was pared by 0 bases and J by 10 bases, with 13 bases between. The CDR3 sequence: CASSQDTGFVSPLHF. CDR3 bases: TGTGCCAGCAGCCAAGACACAGGGTTCGTCTCACCCCTCCACTTT. Filled out from reference TRBV3-1 and TRBJ1-6, the complete variable domain reads DTAVSQTPKYLVTQMGNDKSIKCEQNLGHDTMYWYKQDSKKFLKIMFSYNNKELIINETVPNRFSPKSPDKAHLNLHINSLELGDSAVYFCASSQDTGFVSPLHFGNGTRLTVT.

A remark on this clonotype: Since no conserved phenylalanine or tryptophan closes the CDR3, a read error is the likely cause. J is TRBJ1-2 and V is TRBV14; no definite D call. CDR3 size: 17 residues. Germline V gives CDR1 SGHDN, CDR2 FVKESK. Trimming removed 1 base from V and 0 bases from J, with 15 bases in between. CDR3 loop: CASSQVRVPTANYGYTL. CDR3 bases: TGTGCCAGCAGCCAAGTCCGGGTCCCGACCGCTAACTATGGCTACACCCTC.

This clonotype was seen ten or more times. This sequence joins TRBV12-5 and TRBJ1-2; D gene unclear. The V end lost 3 bases, the J end lost 5 bases, and 10 bases lay between the germline ends. This CDR3 is built from 13 residues. Germline V gene sequence: CDR1 LGHNT, CDR2 FRNRAP. In DNA, the CDR3 is TGTGCTAGTGGTTTCGCGGGCCCTTATGGCTACACCTTC. Translating it yields CASGFAGPYGYTF.

At least ten counts were recorded for this clonotype. This chain joins TRBV3-1 and TRBJ2-7; no clear D gene. The CDR3 is made up of 12 amino acids. Germline CDR1 is LGHDT and CDR2 is YNNKEL (reference sequence). The ends were cut back, 3 bases at V and 5 bases at J, with 8 bases in the middle. The CDR3 loop is CASSHLADEQYF. The CDR3 nucleotides read TGTGCCAGCAGCCACCTCGCGGACGAGCAGTACTTC.

There are many counts of this clonotype. The J gene is TRBJ2-5, the V gene TRBV2; 8 positions match TRBD1. The CDR3 totals 13 residues. Losses at the gene ends were 10 bases for V and 4 bases for J; bases not matched to a gene: 8. Germline CDR1 is SNHLY and CDR2 is FYNNEI. CDR3 residues: CATDRGRGETQYF. DNA of the CDR3: TGTGCCACCGACAGGGGACGGGGAGAGACCCAGTACTTC.

In this sample, this clonotype turned up many times. The chain carries TRBV29-1 and TRBJ1-2; D remains ambiguous. The CDR3 is 13 amino acids. The V gene lost 1 base and the J gene lost 4 bases, with 10 bases spanning the gap. CDR1 is SQVTM, CDR2 ANQGSEA, per germline. The CDR3 DNA is TGCAGCGTTGAAGCGACACGGAGCTATGGCTACACCTTC. Its protein is CSVEATRSYGYTF.

This clonotype was counted many times. This chain joins TRBV7-9 and TRBJ2-7; weak D call: TRBD2 (5 bases). V lost 5 bases, J lost 0 bases, and 14 bases lay in between. The CDR3 is made up of 15 amino acids. In germline, CDR1 is SEHNR, CDR2 FQNEAQ (reference sequence). The CDR3 sequence is CASSLVAWSSYEQYF. The CDR3 DNA follows: TGTGCCAGCAGCCTGGTAGCGTGGAGCTCCTACGAGCAGTACTTC.

With respect to this clonotype: The conserved closing phenylalanine or tryptophan is absent in this CDR3, likely reflecting a read error. The chain has TRBV19 and TRBJ1-2, with no clear D. This CDR3 is built from 13 residues. CDR1 is LNHDA, CDR2 SQIVND, per germline (reference sequence). The CDR3 spells CATSISFGYGYTL. The CDR3 nucleotides read TGTGCCACTAGTATTTCCTTTGGCTATGGCTACACCCTC.

This clonotype has ten or more counts. The chain is built from TRBV6-2 or TRBV6-3 and TRBJ2-7; TRBD2 is a possible D gene (5 bases). Germline V gives CDR1 MNHEY, CDR2 SVGEGT. The CDR3 consists of 14 residues. V lost 4 bases, J lost 3 bases, and 13 bases lay in between. The CDR3 bases are TGTGCCAGCAGTTTAGCGCCACGTGGCTACGAGCAGTACTTC. This translates into CASSLAPRGYEQYF.

The rearrangement joins TRBV15 to TRBJ2-7, with D possibly called TRBD1 or TRBD2 (5 bases each). CDR3 length: 12 amino acids. The germline V gene has CDR1 LNHNV and CDR2 YYDKDF (reference sequence). Trimming removed 8 bases at V and 4 bases at J, with 12 bases between. The CDR3 spells CATGTGAYEQYF. CDR3 nucleotides: TGTGCCACCGGGACCGGGGCTTACGAGCAGTACTTC.

The V call is TRBV6-2 or TRBV6-3, the J call TRBJ2-2, with a possible D match to TRBD2 (5 bases). Trimming cost V 5 bases and J 4 bases, with 17 bases left between them. The CDR3 contains 16 residues. Germline assignment: CDR1 MNHEY and CDR2 SVGEGT. CDR3 protein: CASSDLTRPLTGELFF. CDR3 DNA: TGTGCCAGCAGTGATCTTACTAGACCCCTCACCGGGGAGCTGTTTTTT.

This clonotype was observed at least ten times. J is TRBJ2-1 and V is TRBV28; 10 bases match TRBD2. Germline CDR1 and CDR2: MDHEN and SYDVKM. CDR3 length equals 16 residues. The trim removed 7 bases at V and 0 bases at J, leaving 6 bases unmatched. The CDR3 is CASTLGLASSYNEQFF. CDR3 coding DNA: TGTGCCAGCACTCTGGGACTAGCGAGCTCCTACAATGAGCAGTTCTTC.